This T cell receptor (beta chain) was obtained from a study of cytomegalovirus exposure and HLA in healthy donors. Study-level results: Later analysis placed DRB1 highest and HLA-C lowest in TCR association rates, which differed by HLA locus.

Germline values: CDR1 SGHDT, CDR2 YYEEEE. The CDR3 runs 17 residues. The junction had 16 bases not matched to a gene; V was cut back by 4 bases and J by 4 bases. Notes on this clone: Antigen unknown.

The study ran its PCR with 60 Vbeta and 13 Jbeta primers. Measured with immunoSEQ multiplex PCR; TCRdb has only the in-frame clones, and not every one. The table includes 200,000 or so clones, approximately 82% detected once. What was sequenced was PBMCs. The receptor comes from a young woman in good health and CMV-seropositive. The chain carries TRBV5-6 and TRBJ2-7; 8 bases line up with TRBD1. The CDR3 DNA sequence: TGTGCCAGCAGCGAAAACTGGAGGGGACAGGAGCAGTACGAGCAGTACTTC. It encodes CASSENWRGQEQYEQYF.